This T cell receptor (beta chain) appears in the sequencing data of a study of lymphopenia after photon versus proton radiotherapy. The CDR3 extends over 12 amino acids. Losses at the gene ends were 6 bases for V and 6 bases for J; bases not matched to a gene: 7. The germline V gene has CDR1 SQVTM and CDR2 ANQGSEA. Sequencing used immunoSEQ multiplex PCR; TCRdb keeps in-frame clones, though not all of them. The sample gives about 53,000 clones, approximately 82% of which show up once; roughly 29% is in the top ten. The source of this sequence is a man aged 50-60 years with gastric cancer. The specimen was peripheral blood, collected from a patient treated with photon-based radiotherapy. The chain recombines TRBV29-1 with TRBJ1-1, with 7 bases fitting TRBD1. The CDR3 protein is CSVCNRGAEAFF. CDR3 DNA: TGCAGCGTGTGTAACAGGGGCGCTGAAGCTTTCTTT.